One sample yielded the 3 T cell receptor beta chains listed below, sequenced in a study of patients and donors after allogeneic stem cell transplantation. A single record per CDR3 protein comes from TCRdb applying MiXCR to the RT-PCR reads. The profile shows 150,000 to 250,000 distinct CDR3 sequences, 41% of them singletons. Sequencing was carried out using blood, either unsorted or a sorted T cell fraction (not recorded which). The receptors originated from a human donor who was either an allogeneic HSCT recipient or a stem cell or donor lymphocyte infusion donor (not recorded which). It is not recorded whose cells these are; they may come from a transplant donor.

This clonotype showed up many times. This chain uses TRBV6-2 or TRBV6-3 with TRBJ2-1; the D is unclear. V lost 6 bases and J lost 7, with 16 bases in between. This CDR3 spans 14 amino acids. Germline CDR1 is MNHEY and CDR2 is SVGEGT. CDR3 DNA sequence: TGTGCCAGCAGCCGGAGTGGGTCCCGGAATGAGCAGTTCTTC. It specifies CASSRSGSRNEQFF.

The chain combines TRBV29-1 with TRBJ2-2, with 12 bases lining up with TRBD2. Germline V lookup: CDR1 SQVTM, CDR2 ANQGSEA. J gave up 5 bases and V 6 bases, and 4 bases lay outside the gene matches. The CDR3 totals 14 residues. CDR3 region: CSVTSGSETGELFF. In nucleotides, the CDR3 is TGCAGCGTGACTAGCGGGAGTGAAACCGGGGAGCTGTTTTTT.

The chain carries TRBV6-2 or TRBV6-3 and TRBJ2-1; the D gene is possibly TRBD2 (6 bases). This CDR3 is 14 amino acids long. V gave up 7 bases and J gave up 3 bases, with 13 bases separating them. Germline assignment: CDR1 MNHEY and CDR2 SVGEGT. The CDR3 loop reads CASTLTDYYNEQFF. The CDR3 nucleotides are TGTGCCAGCACCCTTACGGACTACTACAATGAGCAGTTCTTC.